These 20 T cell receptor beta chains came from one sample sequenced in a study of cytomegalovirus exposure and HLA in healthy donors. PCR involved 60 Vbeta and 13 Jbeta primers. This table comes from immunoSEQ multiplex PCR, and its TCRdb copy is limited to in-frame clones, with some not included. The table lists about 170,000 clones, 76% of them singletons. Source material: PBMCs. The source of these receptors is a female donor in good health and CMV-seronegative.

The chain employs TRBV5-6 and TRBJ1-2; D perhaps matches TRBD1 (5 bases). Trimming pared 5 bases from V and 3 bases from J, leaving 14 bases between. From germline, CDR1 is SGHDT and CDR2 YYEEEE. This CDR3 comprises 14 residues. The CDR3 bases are TGTGCCAGCAGGAGCGATGGGGCCGACTATGGCTACACCTTC. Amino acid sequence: CASRSDGADYGYTF.

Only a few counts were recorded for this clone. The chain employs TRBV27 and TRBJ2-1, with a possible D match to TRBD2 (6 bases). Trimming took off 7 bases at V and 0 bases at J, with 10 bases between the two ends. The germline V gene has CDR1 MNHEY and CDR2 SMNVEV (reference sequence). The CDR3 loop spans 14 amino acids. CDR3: CASTHGSSYNEQFF. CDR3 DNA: TGTGCCAGCACCCACGGGAGCTCCTACAATGAGCAGTTCTTC.

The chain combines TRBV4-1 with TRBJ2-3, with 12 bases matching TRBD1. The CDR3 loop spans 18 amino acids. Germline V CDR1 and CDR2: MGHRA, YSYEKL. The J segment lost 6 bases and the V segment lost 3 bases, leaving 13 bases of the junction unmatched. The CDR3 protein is CASSQEAPRDRGRDTQYF. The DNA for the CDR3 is TGCGCCAGCAGCCAGGAAGCCCCTAGGGACAGGGGGCGCGATACGCAGTATTTT.

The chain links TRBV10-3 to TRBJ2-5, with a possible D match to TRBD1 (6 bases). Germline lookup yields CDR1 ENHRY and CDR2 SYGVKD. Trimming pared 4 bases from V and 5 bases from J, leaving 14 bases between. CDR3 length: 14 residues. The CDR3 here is CAISVDRWGETQYF. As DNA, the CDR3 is TGTGCCATCAGTGTTGACAGGTGGGGGGAGACCCAGTACTTC.

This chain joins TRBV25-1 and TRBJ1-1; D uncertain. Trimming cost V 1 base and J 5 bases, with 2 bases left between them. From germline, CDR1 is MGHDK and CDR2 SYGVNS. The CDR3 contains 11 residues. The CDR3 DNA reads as TGTGCCAGCAGTGAATTAACTGAAGCTTTCTTT. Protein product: CASSELTEAFF.

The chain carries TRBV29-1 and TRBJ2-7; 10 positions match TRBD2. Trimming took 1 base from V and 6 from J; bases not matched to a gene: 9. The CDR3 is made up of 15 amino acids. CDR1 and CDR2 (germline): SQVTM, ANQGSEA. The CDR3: CSVEAISGGATEQYF. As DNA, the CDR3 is TGCAGCGTTGAAGCGATAAGCGGGGGGGCGACCGAGCAGTACTTC.

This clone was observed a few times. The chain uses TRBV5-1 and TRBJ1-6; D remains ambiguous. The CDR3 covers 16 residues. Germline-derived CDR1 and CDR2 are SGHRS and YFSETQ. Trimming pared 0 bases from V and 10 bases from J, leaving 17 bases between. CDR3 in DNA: TGCGCCAGCAGCTTGGATGTCGGCCGCGTGAGGTCACCCCTCCACTTT. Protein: CASSLDVGRVRSPLHF.

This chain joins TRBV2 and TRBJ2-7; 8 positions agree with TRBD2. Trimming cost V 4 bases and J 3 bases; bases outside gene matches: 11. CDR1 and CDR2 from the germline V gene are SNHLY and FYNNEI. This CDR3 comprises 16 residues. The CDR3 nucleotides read TGTGCCAGCAGTGGTACAGCGGGAGAGTCTCTCTACGAGCAGTACTTC. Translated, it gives CASSGTAGESLYEQYF.

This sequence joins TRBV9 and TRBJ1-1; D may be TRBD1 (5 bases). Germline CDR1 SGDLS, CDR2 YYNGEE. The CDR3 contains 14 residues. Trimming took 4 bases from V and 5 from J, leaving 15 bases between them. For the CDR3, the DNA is TGTGCCAGCAGCACTGGGGGGGTCGGGACTGAAGCTTTCTTT. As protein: CASSTGGVGTEAFF.

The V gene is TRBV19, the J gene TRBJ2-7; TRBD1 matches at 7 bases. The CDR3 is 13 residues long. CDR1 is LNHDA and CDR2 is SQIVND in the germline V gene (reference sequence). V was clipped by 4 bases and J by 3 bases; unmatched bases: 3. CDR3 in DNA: TGTGCCAGTAGTAGCGACAGGGACTACGAGCAGTACTTC. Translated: CASSSDRDYEQYF.

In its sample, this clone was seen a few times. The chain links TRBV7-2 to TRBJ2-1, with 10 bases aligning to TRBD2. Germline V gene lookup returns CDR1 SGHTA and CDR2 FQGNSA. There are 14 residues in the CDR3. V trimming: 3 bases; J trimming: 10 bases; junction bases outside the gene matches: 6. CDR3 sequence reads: CASSFLAGDREQFF. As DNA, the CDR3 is TGTGCCAGCAGCTTTCTAGCGGGAGACCGGGAGCAGTTCTTC.

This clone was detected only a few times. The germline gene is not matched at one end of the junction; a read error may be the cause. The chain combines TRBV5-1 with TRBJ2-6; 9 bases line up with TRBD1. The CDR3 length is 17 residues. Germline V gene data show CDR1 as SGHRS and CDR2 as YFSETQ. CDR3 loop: CASSDGQGSSGANGLTF. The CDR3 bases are TGCGCCAGCAGCGACGGACAGGGGAGCTCTGGGGCCAACGGCCTGACTTTC.

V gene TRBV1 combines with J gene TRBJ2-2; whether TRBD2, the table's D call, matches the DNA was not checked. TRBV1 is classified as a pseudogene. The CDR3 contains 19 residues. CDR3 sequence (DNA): TGCACCAGCAGCCAAGAAGGGAAACGGACTAGCGGATACACCGGGGAGCTGTTTTTT. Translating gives CTSSQEGKRTSGYTGELFF.

The CDR3 DNA reads TGTGCTAGTCTGACAGGGGCCGGGGAGCTGTTTTTT. Residues: CASLTGAGELFF. This rearrangement joins TRBV12-5 to TRBJ2-2; 8 positions agree with TRBD1. The V gene end was trimmed by 8 bases and the J gene end by 6 bases; junction bases not matched to a gene: 2. There are 12 residues in the CDR3. The germline CDR1 and CDR2 sequences are LGHNT and FRNRAP.

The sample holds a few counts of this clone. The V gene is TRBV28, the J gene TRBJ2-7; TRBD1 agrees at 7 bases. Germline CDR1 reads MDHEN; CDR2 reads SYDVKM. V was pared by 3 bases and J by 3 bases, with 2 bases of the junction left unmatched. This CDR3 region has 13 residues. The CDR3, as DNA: TGTGCCAGCAGTTTCGCAGGGGGCTACGAGCAGTACTTC. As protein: CASSFAGGYEQYF.

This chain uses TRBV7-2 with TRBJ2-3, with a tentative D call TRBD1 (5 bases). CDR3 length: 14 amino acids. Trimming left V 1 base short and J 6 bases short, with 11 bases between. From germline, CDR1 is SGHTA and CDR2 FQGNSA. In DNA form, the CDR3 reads TGTGCCAGCAGCTTAGAGTTTGGGGCCGATACGCAGTATTTT. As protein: CASSLEFGADTQYF.

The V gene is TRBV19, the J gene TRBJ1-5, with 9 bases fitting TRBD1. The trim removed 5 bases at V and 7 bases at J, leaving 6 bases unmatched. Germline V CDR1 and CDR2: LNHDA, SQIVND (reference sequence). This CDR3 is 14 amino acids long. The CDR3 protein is CASSATTGGQPQHF. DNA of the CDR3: TGTGCCAGTAGTGCAACGACAGGGGGACAGCCCCAGCATTTT.

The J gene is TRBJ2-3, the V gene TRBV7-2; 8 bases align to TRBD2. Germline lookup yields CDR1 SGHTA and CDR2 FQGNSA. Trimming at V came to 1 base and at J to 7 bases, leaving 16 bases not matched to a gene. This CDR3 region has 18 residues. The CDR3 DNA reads TGTGCCAGCAGCTTAGTTGGCGGGGGGCTGGGCGATAGAAATACGCAGTATTTT. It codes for CASSLVGGGLGDRNTQYF.

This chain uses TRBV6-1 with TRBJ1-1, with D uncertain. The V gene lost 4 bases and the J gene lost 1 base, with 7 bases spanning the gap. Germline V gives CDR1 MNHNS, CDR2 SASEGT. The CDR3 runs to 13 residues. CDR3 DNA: TGTGCCAGCAGTGCAATTAGGAACACTGAAGCTTTCTTT. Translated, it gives CASSAIRNTEAFF.

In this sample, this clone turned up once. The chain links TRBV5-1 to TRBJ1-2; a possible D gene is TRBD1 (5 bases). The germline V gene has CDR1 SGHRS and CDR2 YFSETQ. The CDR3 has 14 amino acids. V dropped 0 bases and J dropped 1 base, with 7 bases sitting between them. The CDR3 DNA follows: TGCGCCAGCAGCTTGGCACAGGTTAACTATGGCTACACCTTC. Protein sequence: CASSLAQVNYGYTF. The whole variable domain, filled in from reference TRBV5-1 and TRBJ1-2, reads KAGVTQTPRYLIKTRGQQVTLSCSPISGHRSVSWYQQTPGQGLQFLFEYFSETQRNKGNFPGRFSGRQFSNSRSEMNVSTLELGDSALYLCASSLAQVNYGYTFGSGTRLTVV.